This T cell receptor (beta chain) was recovered during a study of blood T cells in healthy people across ages. J was trimmed by 2 bases and V by 6 bases; bases with no gene match: 6. Germline CDR1 and CDR2: MNHNY and SVGAGI (reference sequence). The CDR3 is 14 residues long. For every donor, a draw yielded about 9.7 milliliters of peripheral blood. Using a J-beta primer mix together with a sample-barcoded 5' primer, a second PCR was run for roughly 7 to 12 cycles. Template switching added a 12-random-nucleotide identifier to every cDNA molecule. TCRdb passed the 5' RACE reads through MiXCR, listing each CDR3 protein once. Seen here are around 2 million distinct CDR3 sequences, roughly 43% observed once, and the top ten hold about 23%.

The sequenced material came from blood. This rearrangement joins TRBV6-6 to TRBJ1-2; 7 bases map to TRBD1. The clonotype comes from a human donor in good health. The CDR3 nucleotides read TGTGCCAGCAGAGCTTCGGGACAGAACTATGGCTACACCTTC. Amino acid sequence: CASRASGQNYGYTF.